The 29 T cell receptor beta chains presented below share a single source sample, sequenced in a study of T cells in women clearing cervical HPV infection. Clones were read by immunoSEQ multiplex PCR, and TCRdb kept only the in-frame ones, dropping some. The sample totals tens of thousands of clones. The source material was blood buffy coat. The receptor source for this set is a woman aged 18-70 years with a cervical HPV16 infection that either progressed to CIN3+ or cleared (not recorded which).

Comment on this clone: The read gets to within 3 residues of the CDR3 end, and the germline J gene fills in the rest. The chain couples TRBV11-3 to TRBJ2-3, with 8 nucleotides matching TRBD2. The CDR3 extends over 15 amino acids. CDR1 SGHNT and CDR2 YENEEA come from the germline V gene. V was pared by 5 bases and J by 6 bases, with 10 bases of the junction left unmatched. CDR3 amino acids: CASSETGTRQDTQYF. The DNA read from the CDR3 is TGTGCCAGCAGCGAAACCGGGACTAGGCAGGATACG.

As to this clone: The CDR3 goes on 3 residues after the read ends, and that part is filled in from the germline J gene. The rearrangement uses TRBV11-3 and TRBJ2-1; perhaps TRBD2 as D (5 bases). Germline-derived CDR1 and CDR2 are SGHNT and YENEEA. V shed 5 bases and J shed 6 bases, with 11 bases lying between them. The CDR3 sequence is 13 residues long. The sequenced CDR3 bases are TGTGCCAGCAGCCAGACCGGACTCAATGAG. This sequence encodes CASSQTGLNE. The full CDR3 protein reads CASSQTGLNEQFF. Complete variable domain (other parts from reference TRBV11-3 and TRBJ2-1): EAGVVQSPRYKIIEKKQPVAFWCNPISGHNTLYWYLQNLGQGPELLIRYENEEAVDDSQLPKDRFSAERLKGVDSTLKIQPAELGDSAVYLCASSQTGLNEQFFGPGTRLTVL.

A word on this clone: The read ends 3 residues before the CDR3 terminus; that terminus is restored from the germline J gene. V usage is TRBV5-4 and J usage is TRBJ2-1, with D perhaps TRBD2 (6 bases). With 0 bases removed from V and 6 bases from J, the gap between germline ends came to 13 bases. This CDR3 comprises 15 residues. Germline V lookup: CDR1 SGHNT, CDR2 YYREEE (reference sequence). Incomplete CDR3 DNA: TGTGCCAGCAGCTTGGCGGGGGAACAGGTCAATGAG. Its protein is CASSLAGEQVNE. The complete CDR3 reads CASSLAGEQVNEQFF. Using reference TRBV5-4 and TRBJ2-1 for the parts outside the CDR3, the full variable domain is ETGVTQSPTHLIKTRGQQVTLRCSSQSGHNTVSWYQQALGQGPQFIFQYYREEENGRGNFPPRFSGLQFPNYSSELNVNALELDDSALYLCASSLAGEQVNEQFFGPGTRLTVL.

Comment on this clone: Read sequence stops 3 residues before the CDR3 end, and the germline J gene provides the missing end. J is TRBJ1-1 and V is TRBV2; 11 nucleotides line up with TRBD1. V was pared by 8 bases and J by 4 bases, with 9 bases of the junction left unmatched. The germline V gene has CDR1 SNHLY and CDR2 FYNNEI. CDR3 length equals 15 residues. The sequenced part of the CDR3 DNA is TGTGCCAGCGCCTGGACAGGGGGCGGATTCACTGAA. Protein: CASAWTGGGFTE. From start to end, the CDR3 is CASAWTGGGFTEAFF.

Turning to this clone: The read halts 3 residues ahead of the CDR3 end, with the missing end drawn from the germline J gene. The chain carries TRBV27 and TRBJ2-6; D not resolved. The CDR3 runs to 18 residues. Trimming cost V 6 bases and J 4 bases, with 22 bases left between them. Germline V gives CDR1 MNHEY, CDR2 SMNVEV (reference sequence). Incomplete CDR3 DNA: TGTGCCAGCAGCCGTACTTCGTTGCTGAGTGCCGGGGCCAACGTC. Translating it yields CASSRTSLLSAGANV. The full CDR3 reads CASSRTSLLSAGANVLTF.

About this clone: The read terminates 3 residues before the CDR3 end, so the remaining end is supplied by the germline J gene. The chain recombines TRBV19 with TRBJ1-2; D gene ambiguous. The CDR3 covers 13 residues. Looked up from germline, CDR1 is LNHDA and CDR2 is SQIVND (reference sequence). The CDR3 DNA, read in part, is TGTGCCAGTAGTCCAAAACCCCCCTACGAC. Translating it yields CASSPKPPYD. The entire CDR3 reads CASSPKPPYDYTF.

Turning to this clone: The read terminates 3 residues ahead of where the CDR3 ends, so the germline J gene completes it. The chain carries TRBV19 and TRBJ2-7; 8 bases match TRBD1. The junction had 9 bases not matched to a gene; V was cut back by 3 bases and J by 5 bases. The germline V gene has CDR1 LNHDA and CDR2 SQIVND (reference sequence). The CDR3 length is 15 residues. The CDR3 DNA, read in part, is TGTGCCAGTAGTATCTGGCCAGGGGGCTTGAACGAG. Protein: CASSIWPGGLNE. The full CDR3 protein is CASSIWPGGLNEQYF.

Points on this clone: Read coverage stops 3 residues before the CDR3 terminus; the germline J gene supplies the remainder. V usage is TRBV11-1 and J usage is TRBJ2-5; possible D gene TRBD2, 6 bases. The CDR3 length is 14 residues. CDR1 SGHAT and CDR2 FQDESV come from the germline V gene (reference sequence). Trimming took off 8 bases at V and 5 bases at J, with 18 bases between the two ends. The sequenced CDR3 bases are TGTGCCAGCCAGAAGGGACTGGATCGGGAGACC. This sequence encodes CASQKGLDRET. The complete CDR3 sequence is CASQKGLDRETQYF. Supplemented by reference TRBV11-1 and TRBJ2-5, the full variable domain reads EAEVAQSPRYKITEKSQAVAFWCDPISGHATLYWYRQILGQGPELLVQFQDESVVDDSQLPKDRFSAERLKGVDSTLKIQPAELGDSAMYLCASQKGLDRETQYFGPGTRLLVL.

On this clone itself: The read gets to within 3 residues of the CDR3 end, and the germline J gene fills in the rest. The chain is built from TRBV30 and TRBJ2-1; 8 bases line up with TRBD2. With V trimmed by 3 bases and J by 8 bases, 12 bases remained unmatched. CDR3 length: 15 amino acids. Germline values: CDR1 GTSNPN, CDR2 SVGIG (reference sequence). The CDR3: CAWSGGGESGYEQFF. CDR3 DNA (partial): TGTGCCTGGAGCGGGGGGGGCGAATCGGGGTATGAG.

Turning to this clone: The read ends 3 residues before the CDR3 terminus; that terminus is restored from the germline J gene. Other nucleotide sequences from this sample produce the same CDR3. This chain uses TRBV30 with TRBJ2-7; D perhaps matches TRBD1 (6 bases). V lost 4 bases to trimming and J lost 4 bases, with 20 bases between them. Germline lookup yields CDR1 GTSNPN and CDR2 SVGIG (reference sequence). The CDR3 extends over 15 amino acids. CDR3 residues: CAWTVGLGTRYEQYF. The sequenced part of the CDR3 DNA is TGTGCCTGGACCGTCGGACTCGGGACACGGTACGAG.

Turning to this clone: With the read ending 3 residues before the CDR3 end, the germline J gene is used to fill in that end. The chain recombines TRBV11-2 with TRBJ2-3; D might be TRBD2 (5 bases). Germline V gives CDR1 SGHAT, CDR2 FQNNGV. V lost 5 bases and J lost 3, with 15 bases in between. The CDR3 is made up of 15 amino acids. The part of the CDR3 DNA that was read is TGTGCCAGCAGCCCCCGAATAGCGTGGACAGATACG. As protein: CASSPRIAWTDT. The whole CDR3 protein reads CASSPRIAWTDTQYF.

On this clone itself: The DNA ends 3 residues before the CDR3 does, and the rest of the CDR3 is filled in from the germline J gene. This sequence joins TRBV11-3 and TRBJ2-5, with 8 bases identical to TRBD1. This CDR3 spans 15 amino acids. V lost 5 bases and J lost 5; bases outside the gene matches: 10. Per germline, CDR1 SGHNT and CDR2 YENEEA. CDR3 bases read: TGTGCCAGCAGCATGCGACAGGGGTTGGGGGAGACC. Protein sequence: CASSMRQGLGET. The CDR3 in full is CASSMRQGLGETQYF. The variable domain in full, completed from reference TRBV11-3 and TRBJ2-5, reads EAGVVQSPRYKIIEKKQPVAFWCNPISGHNTLYWYLQNLGQGPELLIRYENEEAVDDSQLPKDRFSAERLKGVDSTLKIQPAELGDSAVYLCASSMRQGLGETQYFGPGTRLLVL.

As for this clone: The read terminates 3 residues before the CDR3 end, so the remaining end is supplied by the germline J gene. The V call is TRBV4-1, the J call TRBJ2-7; perhaps TRBD1 as D (6 bases). The CDR3 extends over 17 amino acids. The germline V and J ends were trimmed by 5 bases and 1 base, with 21 bases remaining between them. In germline, CDR1 is MGHRA, CDR2 YSYEKL. CDR3 DNA (partial): TGCGCCAGCAGCGCCAGGACAGTCCCTTTGTCTTCCTACGAG. Amino acids: CASSARTVPLSSYE. The whole CDR3 sequence reads CASSARTVPLSSYEQYF.

As for this clone: The DNA ends 3 residues before the CDR3 does, and the rest of the CDR3 is filled in from the germline J gene. The genes are TRBV7-6 and TRBJ2-5, with a weak D call TRBD2 (6 bases). Germline lookup yields CDR1 SGHVS and CDR2 FNYEAQ. The V end was cut by 3 bases, the J end by 1 base, with 6 bases between. The CDR3 totals 13 residues. Partial CDR3 DNA: TGTGCCAGCAGCTTGGGGGGCCAAGAGACC. Translation gives CASSLGGQET. The full CDR3 sequence reads CASSLGGQETQYF.

As concerns this clone: The sequenced fragment ends 3 residues before the CDR3 boundary, so the rest is inferred from the germline J gene. The chain uses TRBV7-3 and TRBJ2-7; the D gene is possibly TRBD2 (6 bases). Germline V gene sequence: CDR1 SGHTA, CDR2 FQGTGA. Trimming removed 6 bases from V and 1 base from J, with 10 bases in between. The CDR3 runs to 13 residues. The CDR3 loop is CASSTSGSYEQYF. Partial CDR3 DNA: TGTGCCAGCAGTACGAGCGGGTCCTACGAG.

About this clone: The CDR3 end falls 3 residues outside the read, so it is completed with the germline J gene. This chain uses TRBV5-6 with TRBJ2-1, with 7 bases identical to TRBD1. Germline V gene sequence: CDR1 SGHDT, CDR2 YYEEEE. There are 14 residues in the CDR3. Trimming at V came to 3 bases and at J to 5 bases, leaving 5 bases not matched to a gene. The sequenced CDR3 bases are TGTGCCAGCAGCTGGTCGACAGGGCACAATGAG. Amino acids: CASSWSTGHNE. The whole CDR3 sequence reads CASSWSTGHNEQFF.

On this clone: The CDR3 is cut off 3 residues early in the read; its end comes from the germline J gene. The J gene is TRBJ2-1, the V gene TRBV7-6; TRBD2 matches at 10 bases. J was trimmed by 8 bases and V by 0 bases; bases with no gene match: 13. The length of the CDR3 is 18 residues. Germline assignment: CDR1 SGHVS and CDR2 FNYEAQ. CDR3 sequence: CASSLALGQRGGPDEQFF. The CDR3 DNA, read in part, is TGTGCCAGCAGCTTAGCGCTCGGTCAGCGGGGGGGCCCGGATGAG.

In regard to this clone: The read finishes 3 residues shy of the CDR3 end, and the germline J gene is used to complete it. This chain uses TRBV20-1 with TRBJ1-1; D may be TRBD1 (5 bases). The length of the CDR3 is 14 residues. The V end was cut by 1 base, the J end by 2 bases, with 11 bases between. The germline CDR1 and CDR2 sequences are DFQATT and SNEGSKA (reference sequence). The covered CDR3 bases are TGCAGTGCTAGAGCGAGACGGACAAACACTGAA. As protein: CSARARRTNTE. The entire CDR3 protein reads CSARARRTNTEAFF.

Remarks on this clone: The CDR3 is cut off 3 residues early in the read; its end comes from the germline J gene. The rearrangement uses TRBV20-1 and TRBJ2-2; D gene ambiguous. Germline V CDR1 and CDR2: DFQATT, SNEGSKA (reference sequence). The length of the CDR3 is 12 residues. V was trimmed by 4 bases and J by 1 base, leaving 4 bases between them. The CDR3 bases that were read are TGCAGTGCTATACAGAACACCGGGGAG. Residues: CSAIQNTGE. The full CDR3 protein is CSAIQNTGELFF.

Worth noting for this clone: The sequenced fragment ends 3 residues before the CDR3 boundary, so the rest is inferred from the germline J gene. The chain combines TRBV23-1 with TRBJ2-2; 8 bases line up with TRBD2. TRBV23-1 is placed among ORFs of uncertain function. Germline trimming cut 6 bases from V and 5 bases from J; bases unmatched to any gene: 5. There are 14 residues in the CDR3. CDR3 protein: CASSTREGTGELFF. CDR3 DNA (partial): TGCGCCAGCAGCACACGGGAGGGGACCGGGGAG.

Note on this clone: The sequence runs out 3 residues before the end of the CDR3; the remainder is reconstructed from the germline J gene. This chain joins TRBV7-8 and TRBJ2-7; D gene ambiguous. CDR1 and CDR2 from the germline V gene are SGHVS and FQNEAQ. V lost 5 bases, J lost 3 bases, and 11 bases lay in between. The CDR3 runs 13 residues. Partial CDR3 DNA: TGTGCCAGCAGCCGTACCCAACTCTACGAG. This encodes CASSRTQLYE. The full-length CDR3 reads as CASSRTQLYEQYF.

Comments on this clone: The sequence runs out 3 residues before the end of the CDR3; the remainder is reconstructed from the germline J gene. The chain recombines TRBV5-1 with TRBJ2-5, with TRBD2 identical over 16 bases. Germline V lookup: CDR1 SGHRS, CDR2 YFSETQ. V gave up 3 bases and J gave up 5 bases; unmatched junction bases: 4. The CDR3 consists of 16 residues. The CDR3 bases that were read are TGCGCCAGCAGCTGGGGACTAGCGGGGGGGCTTGAGACC. The encoded protein is CASSWGLAGGLET. From start to end, the CDR3 is CASSWGLAGGLETQYF.

Concerning this clone: The CDR3 end lies 3 residues beyond the end of the read and is filled in from the germline J gene. The chain uses TRBV7-9 and TRBJ1-1, with D perhaps TRBD1 (6 bases). This CDR3 has 15 amino acids. CDR1 is SEHNR, CDR2 FQNEAQ, per germline (reference sequence). CDR3 amino acids: CASSLNPGHNYEAFF. The CDR3 bases that were read are TGTGCCAGCAGCTTGAACCCGGGACACAACTACGAG.

A remark on this clone: The read ends 3 residues early relative to the CDR3; the germline J gene fills the gap. The chain joins TRBV5-1 to TRBJ2-4, with 8 bases matching TRBD1. Per the germline V gene, CDR1 is SGHRS and CDR2 is YFSETQ. This CDR3 contains 18 residues. V shed 2 bases and J 9 bases; nucleotides not matched to a gene: 19. CDR3 protein: CASSLGNTGGRAVAIQYF. Partial CDR3 DNA: TGCGCCAGCAGCTTAGGGAATACAGGGGGAAGAGCAGTGGCCATT.

As regards this clone: The sequence runs out 3 residues before the end of the CDR3; the remainder is reconstructed from the germline J gene. The chain uses TRBV11-3 and TRBJ1-1; D might be TRBD1 (5 bases). V was clipped by 5 bases and J by 1 base, with 8 bases between them. Germline V lookup: CDR1 SGHNT, CDR2 YENEEA. The CDR3 extends over 13 amino acids. CDR3 DNA, as far as it was read: TGTGCCAGCAGCATCCAGGGGAACACTGAA. Translation gives CASSIQGNTE. The entire CDR3 reads CASSIQGNTEAFF.

Of note for this clone: Coverage ceases 3 residues before the CDR3 finishes, and the germline J gene fills in the end. The rearrangement links TRBV5-1 to TRBJ2-3; TRBD2 matches 10 bases. J lost 2 bases, V lost 2 bases, and 5 bases had no gene match. This CDR3 contains 16 residues. Per the germline V gene, CDR1 is SGHRS and CDR2 is YFSETQ. CDR3 protein: CASSFSGTSATDTQYF. The sequenced part of the CDR3 DNA is TGCGCCAGCAGCTTTTCCGGGACTAGCGCCACAGATACG.

Turning to this clone: The CDR3 end lies 3 residues beyond the end of the read and is filled in from the germline J gene. The V gene is TRBV7-2, the J gene TRBJ1-1; 9 bases match TRBD1. The CDR3 is 15 amino acids. The V gene's germline CDR1 is SGHTA and CDR2 FQGNSA. V lost 5 bases and J lost 0; bases outside the gene matches: 4. This CDR3 reads CASSAQGAMNTEAFF. CDR3 DNA, as far as it was read: TGTGCCAGCAGCGCACAGGGGGCTATGAACACTGAA.

On this clone itself: The read finishes 3 residues shy of the CDR3 end, and the germline J gene is used to complete it. The J gene is TRBJ2-2, the V gene TRBV5-1, with 7 bases that match TRBD1. The germline V gene encodes CDR1 SGHRS and CDR2 YFSETQ. V lost 0 bases and J lost 6; bases outside the gene matches: 8. The CDR3 is 16 amino acids. CDR3 DNA, as far as it was read: TGCGCCAGCAGCTTGGCCGCGGCAGGGGGTCCCGGGGAG. Translated, it gives CASSLAAAGGPGE. The CDR3 in full is CASSLAAAGGPGELFF.

Worth noting for this clone: The CDR3 end falls 3 residues outside the read, so it is completed with the germline J gene. The V call is TRBV5-6, the J call TRBJ2-2; TRBD1 matches 7 bases. The CDR3 contains 15 residues. Germline-derived CDR1 and CDR2 are SGHDT and YYEEEE. CDR3 DNA, as far as it was read: TGTGCCAGCAGGAGGCAGGGGGTGCCTAATGAAAAG. This sequence encodes CASRRQGVPNEK. The full-length CDR3 reads as CASRRQGVPNEKLFF.